Below are 3 T cell receptor beta chains sequenced from a single sample in a study of beta chain features in type 1 diabetes. Sequenced material consisted of expressed TCRB transcripts (all of the isolated RNA was reverse transcribed). Assay: immunoSEQ multiplex PCR; the TCRdb copy retains only in-frame clones and omits some. The sample records tens of thousands of clones, approximately 40% being singletons. Their specific antigens are unknown. Study-level results: People with Type 1 diabetes carried modestly yet significantly shorter TCRB CDR3s in all four CD4+ subsets.

The sample was stem cell memory CD4+ T cells from blood. The receptors were gathered from a man aged 25 to 45 with type 1 diabetes.

The rearrangement uses TRBV7-9 and TRBJ1-4, with D perhaps TRBD1 (6 bases). The CDR3 is 14 residues long. The germline gives CDR1 SEHNR, CDR2 FQNEAQ (reference sequence). V lost 5 bases and J 8 bases, leaving 15 bases between the germline ends. CDR3: CASSPGQPAEKLFF. DNA of the CDR3: TGTGCCAGCAGCCCCGGACAGCCCGCCGAAAAACTGTTTTTT.

This chain joins TRBV5-1 and TRBJ2-7, with 11 bases identical to TRBD2. The trim removed 4 bases at V and 0 bases at J, leaving 3 bases unmatched. Germline CDR1 SGHRS, CDR2 YFSETQ. This CDR3 is built from 15 residues. The CDR3 DNA sequence: TGCGCCAGCAGCCAAGGACTAGCGGGCTCCTACGAGCAGTACTTC. This codes for CASSQGLAGSYEQYF.

This clone was counted a few times. The chain has TRBV6-6 and TRBJ1-2; D may be TRBD1 (5 bases). V dropped 5 bases and J dropped 3 bases, with 10 bases sitting between them. The CDR3 length is 13 residues. The germline CDR1 and CDR2 sequences are MNHNY and SVGAGI (reference sequence). The CDR3 loop reads CASSGDFYYGYTF. The CDR3 coding sequence is TGTGCCAGCAGTGGGGACTTTTACTATGGCTACACCTTC.